This T cell receptor (beta chain) stems from a study of spatial heterogeneity in lung cancer. Study summary: Sequence detection consistently recorded a greater number of beta-chain than alpha-chain sequences.

Findings and caveats of the study: More often at tumor resection than at routine follow-up, ubiquitous expanded tumor TCRs were detected in the blood.

This CDR3 is built from 14 residues. Trimming removed 8 bases from V and 0 bases from J; junction bases left unmatched: 6. Germline V gene data show CDR1 as MDHEN and CDR2 as SYDVKM. The time point denotes: sample taken at primary tumor resection. Whole RNA was taken from tumor, nontumor lung or frozen PBMC; it was then sequenced unsorted. The donor group consisted of roughly 70 patients who had untreated, early-stage non-small cell lung cancer. This clonotype has more than one count but fewer than ten. The antigen is not known. This beta chain is an off-target read within a library intended for alpha chains, so its frequency means little. Unique molecular identifiers tagged every individual TCR cDNA molecule. TCRdb used MiXCR to reprocess the 5' RACE reads, holding one entry per CDR3 protein. Among more than 4,000 distinct CDR3 sequences listed, 53% were seen once.

V is TRBV28 and J is TRBJ2-7; TRBD2 agrees at 8 bases. The clonotype originates from a female donor with early-stage non-small cell lung cancer. Material: PBMCs, obtained at surgery. This chain's CDR3 is CASGIAGSSYEQYF. The CDR3 DNA is TGTGCCAGCGGAATAGCGGGGAGCTCCTACGAGCAGTACTTC.